This is a list of T cell receptor beta chains from one sample in a study of T and B cells in COVID-19 patients. TCRdb re-called the multiplex PCR reads through MiXCR, storing one row per CDR3 protein. This sample has fewer than 3,500 distinct CDR3 sequences, with 21% found just once. Sequenced: blood. These receptor sequences come from a human donor with active COVID-19. Both conserved end residues are part of each CDR3. D genes are given only for firm matches. Not every row has a clone size; where given, it reads once, few, many or a size class.

V gene: TRBV4-3
clone size: -
D gene: -
J gene: TRBJ2-7
CDR3 protein: CASSHSFSGTYEQYF
CDR3 DNA: TGCGCCAGCAGCCACTCGTTTTCCGGGACTTACGAGCAGTACTTC

V gene: TRBV12-3/TRBV12-4
clone size: few
D gene: TRBD1
J gene: TRBJ1-1
CDR3 protein: CASSPSTGGSNTEAFF
CDR3 DNA: TGTGCCAGCAGCCCCTCGACAGGGGGCTCGAACACTGAAGCTTTCTTT

V gene: TRBV19
clone size: large
D gene: TRBD2
J gene: TRBJ2-1
CDR3 protein: CASSWRENEQFF
CDR3 DNA: TGTGCCAGTAGTTGGCGGGAGAATGAGCAGTTCTTC

V gene: TRBV24-1
clone size: few
D gene: -
J gene: TRBJ2-1
CDR3 protein: CATSDPQPGRFSYNEQFF
CDR3 DNA: TGTGCCACCAGTGACCCGCAACCGGGCAGGTTCTCCTACAATGAGCAGTTCTTC

V gene: TRBV5-1
clone size: -
D gene: -
J gene: TRBJ2-2
CDR3 protein: CASSLGLTNTGELFF
CDR3 DNA: TGCGCCAGCAGCTTGGGACTCACGAACACCGGGGAGCTGTTTTTT

V gene: TRBV27
clone size: medium-sized
D gene: -
J gene: TRBJ1-1
CDR3 protein: CASRFKGGTEAFF
CDR3 DNA: TGTGCCAGCAGATTCAAAGGGGGCACTGAAGCTTTCTTT

V gene: TRBV19
clone size: medium-sized
D gene: -
J gene: TRBJ1-2
CDR3 protein: CASSLYGDVDYGYTF
CDR3 DNA: TGTGCCAGTAGTTTATACGGGGACGTGGACTATGGCTACACCTTC

V gene: TRBV20-1
clone size: -
D gene: TRBD2
J gene: TRBJ2-1
CDR3 protein: CSAFSGDSYNEQFF
CDR3 DNA: TGCAGTGCCTTTAGCGGGGACTCCTACAATGAGCAGTTCTTC

V gene: TRBV18
clone size: medium-sized
D gene: -
J gene: TRBJ1-1
CDR3 protein: CASSPEGKNTEAFF
CDR3 DNA: TGTGCCAGCTCACCAGAGGGGAAGAACACTGAAGCTTTCTTT

V gene: TRBV7-9
clone size: few
D gene: -
J gene: TRBJ2-5
CDR3 protein: CASSSLGRPLQETQYF
CDR3 DNA: TGTGCCAGCAGCTCCCTAGGACGGCCTCTCCAAGAGACCCAGTACTTC

V gene: TRBV6-5
clone size: few
D gene: -
J gene: TRBJ1-1
CDR3 protein: CASSLARLNTEAFF
CDR3 DNA: TGTGCCAGCAGCCTCGCGAGACTGAACACTGAAGCTTTCTTT

V gene: TRBV11-3
clone size: -
D gene: TRBD1
J gene: TRBJ1-1
CDR3 protein: CASSPGQGLKAFF
CDR3 DNA: TGTGCCAGCAGCCCCGGACAGGGTTTAAAAGCTTTCTTT

V gene: TRBV20-1
clone size: -
D gene: TRBD2
J gene: TRBJ2-3
CDR3 protein: CSARDGSGADKQYF
CDR3 DNA: TGCAGTGCTAGAGACGGGAGCGGGGCAGATAAGCAGTATTTT

V gene: TRBV29-1
clone size: large
D gene: TRBD2
J gene: TRBJ2-1
CDR3 protein: CSLRTSGDEQFF
CDR3 DNA: TGCAGCCTTAGGACTAGCGGCGATGAGCAGTTCTTC

V gene: TRBV6-2/TRBV6-3
clone size: medium-sized
D gene: -
J gene: TRBJ2-6
CDR3 protein: CASSSSGSGANVLTF
CDR3 DNA: TGTGCCAGCAGTAGTTCAGGCTCTGGGGCCAACGTCCTGACTTTC

V gene: TRBV27
clone size: medium-sized
D gene: TRBD1
J gene: TRBJ2-7
CDR3 protein: CASRGQQYEQYF
CDR3 DNA: TGTGCCAGCAGGGGACAGCAATACGAGCAGTACTTC

V gene: TRBV6-5
clone size: medium-sized
D gene: TRBD1
J gene: TRBJ1-3
CDR3 protein: CATRTGGASGNTIYF
CDR3 DNA: TGTGCCACCCGAACAGGGGGCGCATCTGGAAACACCATATATTTT

V gene: TRBV20-1
clone size: -
D gene: TRBD2
J gene: TRBJ2-7
CDR3 protein: CSAISAAGGSYEQYF
CDR3 DNA: TGCAGTGCCATAAGCGCGGCGGGGGGCTCCTACGAGCAGTACTTC

V gene: TRBV19
clone size: medium-sized
D gene: -
J gene: TRBJ1-2
CDR3 protein: CASSILMPYYGYTF
CDR3 DNA: TGTGCCAGTAGTATCTTGATGCCCTACTATGGCTACACCTTC

V gene: TRBV7-2
clone size: -
D gene: TRBD1
J gene: TRBJ1-6
CDR3 protein: CASSLDPGGANSPLHF
CDR3 DNA: TGTGCCAGCAGCTTAGACCCAGGGGGGGCAAATTCACCCCTCCACTTT

V gene: TRBV30
clone size: medium-sized
D gene: -
J gene: TRBJ2-1
CDR3 protein: CAWRLLNNEQFF
CDR3 DNA: TGTGCCTGGAGACTCTTGAACAATGAGCAGTTCTTC

V gene: TRBV4-2
clone size: -
D gene: -
J gene: TRBJ2-2
CDR3 protein: CASSQGEAGELFF
CDR3 DNA: TGTGCCAGCAGCCAAGGGGAGGCCGGGGAGCTGTTTTTT

V gene: TRBV7-9
clone size: -
D gene: TRBD2
J gene: TRBJ2-1
CDR3 protein: CASSLLLAGDNEQFF
CDR3 DNA: TGTGCCAGCAGCCTACTACTAGCGGGAGACAATGAGCAGTTCTTC

V gene: TRBV12-3/TRBV12-4
clone size: -
D gene: -
J gene: TRBJ2-1
CDR3 protein: CASSNRNGQNHNEQFF
CDR3 DNA: TGTGCCAGCTCTAATCGGAACGGTCAAAACCACAATGAGCAGTTCTTC

V gene: TRBV6-1
clone size: medium-sized
D gene: TRBD1
J gene: TRBJ1-5
CDR3 protein: CASSAWDRGNQPQHF
CDR3 DNA: TGTGCCAGCAGTGCATGGGACAGGGGGAATCAGCCCCAGCATTTT

V gene: TRBV19
clone size: medium-sized
D gene: -
J gene: TRBJ1-2
CDR3 protein: CASRVWGYGYTF
CDR3 DNA: TGTGCCAGTCGGGTATGGGGGTATGGCTACACCTTC

V gene: TRBV19
clone size: medium-sized
D gene: TRBD2
J gene: TRBJ2-1
CDR3 protein: CASSLLGLAGGPDEQFF
CDR3 DNA: TGTGCCAGTAGTCTCCTAGGACTAGCGGGGGGGCCTGATGAGCAGTTCTTC

V gene: TRBV5-1
clone size: few
D gene: TRBD2
J gene: TRBJ2-5
CDR3 protein: CASSLGLSGGYQETQYF
CDR3 DNA: TGCGCCAGCAGCTTGGGGCTTAGCGGGGGCTATCAAGAGACCCAGTACTTC

V gene: TRBV7-6
clone size: -
D gene: -
J gene: TRBJ1-1
CDR3 protein: CASSMGAGNTEAFF
CDR3 DNA: TGTGCCAGCAGCATGGGCGCAGGAAACACTGAAGCTTTCTTT

V gene: TRBV5-1
clone size: few
D gene: -
J gene: TRBJ2-1
CDR3 protein: CASSWMTVDNEQFF
CDR3 DNA: TGCGCCAGCAGCTGGATGACAGTAGACAATGAGCAGTTCTTC

V gene: TRBV10-3
clone size: few
D gene: TRBD1
J gene: TRBJ1-4
CDR3 protein: CAISEPTGELFF
CDR3 DNA: TGTGCCATCAGTGAGCCAACAGGGGAACTGTTTTTT

V gene: TRBV6-5
clone size: medium-sized
D gene: TRBD1
J gene: TRBJ1-2
CDR3 protein: CASSRDRAREGGYTF
CDR3 DNA: TGTGCCAGCAGCCGGGACAGGGCCCGGGAAGGAGGCTACACCTTC

V gene: TRBV12-3/TRBV12-4
clone size: medium-sized
D gene: -
J gene: TRBJ1-6
CDR3 protein: CASSLGRALHF
CDR3 DNA: TGTGCCAGCAGTTTAGGACGGGCCCTCCACTTT

V gene: TRBV11-3
clone size: large
D gene: TRBD2
J gene: TRBJ2-1
CDR3 protein: CASRGTSGRAYNEQFF
CDR3 DNA: TGTGCCAGCCGCGGGACTAGCGGGAGGGCCTACAATGAGCAGTTCTTC

V gene: TRBV5-6
clone size: medium-sized
D gene: -
J gene: TRBJ2-3
CDR3 protein: CASSPKGADTQYF
CDR3 DNA: TGTGCCAGCAGTCCTAAGGGGGCAGATACGCAGTATTTT

V gene: TRBV5-1
clone size: -
D gene: -
J gene: TRBJ1-1
CDR3 protein: CASSLAGSMNTEAFF
CDR3 DNA: TGCGCCAGCAGCTTGGCGGGGTCCATGAACACTGAAGCTTTCTTT

V gene: TRBV5-1
clone size: -
D gene: TRBD1
J gene: TRBJ1-3
CDR3 protein: CASSLGTGDNTIYF
CDR3 DNA: TGCGCCAGCAGCTTAGGGACAGGGGACAACACCATATATTTT

V gene: TRBV18
clone size: medium-sized
D gene: -
J gene: TRBJ1-1
CDR3 protein: CASSPGQGANTEAFF
CDR3 DNA: TGTGCCAGCTCACCAGGGCAGGGCGCAAACACTGAAGCTTTCTTT

V gene: TRBV13
clone size: -
D gene: -
J gene: TRBJ1-1
CDR3 protein: CASSYRGALRAFF
CDR3 DNA: TGTGCCAGCAGTTACCGAGGGGCATTGAGAGCTTTCTTT

V gene: TRBV6-5
clone size: medium-sized
D gene: TRBD1
J gene: TRBJ1-4
CDR3 protein: CASSYSTQGARATNEKLFF
CDR3 DNA: TGTGCCAGCAGTTACTCGACCCAGGGGGCGAGAGCAACTAATGAAAAACTGTTTTTT

V gene: TRBV5-1
clone size: -
D gene: -
J gene: TRBJ1-1
CDR3 protein: CASSRRQMNTEAFF
CDR3 DNA: TGCGCCAGCAGCAGGAGGCAGATGAACACTGAAGCTTTCTTT

V gene: TRBV29-1
clone size: medium-sized
D gene: -
J gene: TRBJ1-6
CDR3 protein: CSVAVSGDNSPLHF
CDR3 DNA: TGCAGCGTTGCCGTATCTGGGGATAATTCACCCCTCCACTTT

V gene: TRBV20-1
clone size: -
D gene: TRBD2
J gene: TRBJ2-7
CDR3 protein: CSAGVAGVNIYEQYF
CDR3 DNA: TGCAGTGCTGGTGTAGCGGGAGTGAATATCTACGAGCAGTACTTC

V gene: TRBV7-9
clone size: -
D gene: TRBD1
J gene: TRBJ2-2
CDR3 protein: CASSPLPGQGATGELFF
CDR3 DNA: TGTGCCAGCAGCCCTCTCCCGGGACAGGGGGCCACCGGGGAGCTGTTTTTT

V gene: TRBV5-1
clone size: once
D gene: TRBD2
J gene: TRBJ2-7
CDR3 protein: CASSLGLAESSYEQYF
CDR3 DNA: TGCGCCAGCAGCTTGGGACTAGCGGAGAGCTCCTACGAGCAGTACTTC

V gene: TRBV6-1
clone size: once
D gene: TRBD2
J gene: TRBJ2-5
CDR3 protein: CASRTLAGGGEQYF
CDR3 DNA: TGTGCCAGCAGGACCCTAGCGGGAGGGGGTGAGCAGTACTTC

V gene: TRBV6-5
clone size: medium-sized
D gene: -
J gene: TRBJ1-5
CDR3 protein: CASSYGQREQPQHF
CDR3 DNA: TGTGCCAGCAGTTACGGCCAGAGGGAGCAGCCCCAGCATTTT

V gene: TRBV5-1
clone size: -
D gene: -
J gene: TRBJ2-5
CDR3 protein: CASSLSSGRWEETQYF
CDR3 DNA: TGCGCCAGCAGCTTATCGAGCGGGCGGTGGGAGGAGACCCAGTACTTC

V gene: TRBV20-1
clone size: -
D gene: -
J gene: TRBJ2-2
CDR3 protein: CSARPATGITGELFF
CDR3 DNA: TGCAGTGCTAGGCCCGCAACAGGGATCACCGGGGAGCTGTTTTTT

V gene: TRBV7-2
clone size: -
D gene: TRBD1
J gene: TRBJ2-2
CDR3 protein: CASSSYGGTGPTGELFF
CDR3 DNA: TGTGCCAGCAGCTCCTATGGGGGGACAGGGCCAACCGGGGAGCTGTTTTTT

V gene: TRBV27
clone size: medium-sized
D gene: -
J gene: TRBJ1-1
CDR3 protein: CASSLSGGITEAFF
CDR3 DNA: TGTGCCAGCAGTTTATCAGGCGGGATTACTGAAGCTTTCTTT

V gene: TRBV19
clone size: large
D gene: TRBD2
J gene: TRBJ2-1
CDR3 protein: CASSREGNEQFF
CDR3 DNA: TGTGCCAGTAGTAGGGAGGGGAATGAGCAGTTCTTC

V gene: TRBV20-1
clone size: few
D gene: -
J gene: TRBJ1-5
CDR3 protein: CSARPGQYDQPQHF
CDR3 DNA: TGCAGTGCTAGACCAGGACAGTATGATCAGCCCCAGCATTTT

V gene: TRBV19
clone size: large
D gene: -
J gene: TRBJ2-2
CDR3 protein: CASTVGPNTGELFF
CDR3 DNA: TGTGCCAGTACCGTCGGCCCGAACACCGGGGAGCTGTTTTTT

V gene: TRBV29-1
clone size: medium-sized
D gene: -
J gene: TRBJ2-5
CDR3 protein: CSVGVSASQETQYF
CDR3 DNA: TGCAGCGTTGGCGTTAGCGCGAGCCAAGAGACCCAGTACTTC

V gene: TRBV6-5
clone size: medium-sized
D gene: -
J gene: TRBJ1-5
CDR3 protein: CASSWDSNQPQHF
CDR3 DNA: TGTGCCAGCAGTTGGGACAGCAATCAGCCCCAGCATTTT